This T cell receptor (beta chain) is from a study of molecular identifiers for immune sequencing clone quantification. Study-wide background: The replicate experiment used RNA from roughly 21,000 or 96,000 naive CD8 cells. This RNA was split into five aliquots, and four of them were sequenced. Findings and caveats of the study: Because of identical TCR molecules sharing a barcode, sizes of highly expanded clones could be underestimated.

Input for naive CD8 libraries was about 18,000 to 1,000,000 sorted cells; the RNA fraction used was 10%, 30% or 50%. The V end was cut by 3 bases, the J end by 1 base, with 11 bases between. The CDR3 length is 15 residues. Germline V lookup: CDR1 LNHNV, CDR2 YYDKDF (reference sequence). This clonotype has just a few counts. Its antigen is not identified. One entry per CDR3 protein results from TCRdb running MiXCR on the PCR reads. There are over 550,000 distinct CDR3 sequences in the sample; around 25% occur only once, and 0.78% lies in the top ten. This chain joins TRBV15 and TRBJ2-3; the D gene is possibly TRBD2 (5 bases). This TCR came from a human donor in good health. Some libraries in this study had Jurkat cell RNA spiked in. Sequencing was done on a sample of naive CD8+ T cells from blood, with Jurkat cell RNA spiked in. Subset described: FACS-sorted CD8+CD4-CCR7+CD45RA+ naive T cells. The CDR3 DNA reads as TGTGCCACCAGCAGTCAAGGGAGACGCACAGATACGCAGTATTTT. It specifies CATSSQGRRTDTQYF.